This is a list of T cell receptor beta chains from one sample in a study of T cell responses to AZD1222 COVID-19 vaccine. The data were produced by immunoSEQ multiplex PCR, yet TCRdb's version contains in-frame clones alone and is incomplete. The sample has more than 100,000 clones; around 91% are singletons. The sample was peripheral blood, taken on day 0 of AZD1222 vaccination. The receptors originated from an adult in good health. CDR3s include the opening cysteine and the closing phenylalanine or tryptophan.

>TRBV7-2|TRBJ2-1
CASSFPIGPNEQFF
>TRBV7-2|TRBJ2-7
CASSLGGGTPSYEQYF
>TRBV6-5|TRBJ1-1
CASRPTGTMNTEAFF
>TRBV6-1|TRBJ1-1
CASSEVKTGRQTEAFF
>TRBV19|TRBJ1-2
CASSTTNYGYTF
>TRBV12-3/TRBV12-4|TRBJ1-5
CASSLGVQPQHF
>TRBV19|TRBJ2-3
CASSMGGRTDTQYF
>TRBV18|TRBJ2-5
CASSPLSLAGQETQYF
>TRBV28|TRBJ2-7
CASTSDRDHEQYF
>TRBV12-3/TRBV12-4|TRBJ2-7
CASSLGGSYEQYF
>TRBV28|TRBJ2-6
CATRQGSGANVLTF
>TRBV28|TRBJ2-7
CASSLFGYEQYF
>TRBV15|TRBJ1-2
CATSRAGYYGYTF
>TRBV7-9|TRBJ2-7
CASSLVAGSNEQYF
>TRBV12-3/TRBV12-4|TRBJ1-6
CASSLTGNSPLHF
>TRBV7-8|TRBJ2-7
CASSSFYEQYF
>TRBV18|TRBJ2-1
CASSRIQIGNYNEQFF
>TRBV7-9|TRBJ2-7
CASSLIPRGPYEQYF
>TRBV5-6|TRBJ1-1
CASSLFRNTEAFF
>TRBV6-1|TRBJ1-2
CASSEAENYGYTF
>TRBV27|TRBJ2-7
CASSLDSVSYEQYF
>TRBV5-6|TRBJ2-3
CASSSSTDTQYF
>TRBV3-1/TRBV3-2|TRBJ2-3
CASSPLSRSTDTQYF
>TRBV27|TRBJ1-1
CASSLRGRRNTEAFF
>TRBV10-3|TRBJ1-2
CAISSGPASNYGYTF
>TRBV4-3|TRBJ2-7
CASSQVLGRATYEQYF
>TRBV9|TRBJ1-4
CASSVEGLTNEKLFF
>TRBV7-2|TRBJ2-1
CASSPSSANRDYNEQFF
>TRBV30|TRBJ1-4
CAWSAQNEKLFF